Described below is a single T cell receptor beta chain sequence and its context. This entry is derived from a study of shared clonotypes between healthy human individuals. Germline CDR1 reads MGHRA; CDR2 reads YSYEKL. The trim removed 1 base at V and 9 bases at J, leaving 6 bases unmatched. The CDR3 is 15 amino acids. Once extracted for a subset, genomic DNA was divided evenly among several immunoSEQ plates. In the study's own analysis: Filtering of immunoSEQ junctional sequences could not match full-length read filtering. TCRdb's table, derived via immunoSEQ multiplex PCR, lists solely in-frame clones and lacks some. V and J calls and clone size are copied from that table; D and trimming were computed from the DNA. The repertoire holds a few million clones, with 80% to 95% as singletons.

The clonotype comes from a man younger than 35 in good health. Some clones in this sample may be carry-over from other donors' samples. Sequencing input: naive CD4+ T cells from PBMCs. Subset given: CD45RA+ positively selected. V and J are TRBV4-1 and TRBJ2-2; 9 nucleotides line up with TRBD1. The CDR3 nucleotides are TGCGCCAGCAGCCAAGCGATTACAGGGGGCCGGGAGCTGTTTTTT. Translation gives CASSQAITGGRELFF.